This T cell receptor beta chain was sequenced in a study of shared clonotypes between healthy human individuals (dated by TCRdb to the early 2020s). A note on the overall study: A couple of women and a few men aged 18 to 49 years were included in the cohort. Per donor, three plates each were used for CD4 naive and CD4 memory, two for CD8 naive, and one for CD8 memory. To estimate repertoire size and how much clonotypes are shared between individuals, the study performed deep sequencing of blood TCR repertoires from a handful of healthy adults. To increase sequencing depth and limit assay-specific biases, TCR repertoire library preparation and sequencing were carried out by different laboratories using diverse techniques. Per donor, leukapheresis produced somewhere between about 0.94 and 9.5 billion PBMCs.

Using the deep immunoSEQ assay, TCR CDR3 regions were amplified from genomic DNA by multiplex PCR. Extracted genomic DNA from each cell subset was distributed evenly across all wells of several immunoSEQ 96-well plates, and each plate was treated as a replicate. Each replicate PCR for sorted subsets received about 200 ng genomic DNA, equal to roughly 30,000 T cell genomes. Purified libraries were measured with a Qubit 3.0 fluorometer, size-checked on a Bioanalyzer 2100, and measured again with the KAPA Library Quantification kit. Each immunoSEQ 96-well plate was sequenced on its own single-read 150-cycle Illumina NextSeq 550 flow cell. As for the original processing: Because the immunoSEQ output held only junctional sequences and lacked quality scores, the filtering could not match the filtering applied to full-length reads. To assign V/J genes and CDR3, sequences were annotated using PyIR, a Python wrapper for IgBLAST v1.9, with IMGT germline references. Reads with weak V/J assignments (E-value above 1e-6), missing CDR3, stop codons, out-of-frame junctions, or ambiguous translated residues were removed. A V3J clonotype was defined by an identical inferred V gene, J gene, and CDR3 amino acid sequence. To compute the percentage overlap between repertoires, the number of shared unique clonotypes was divided by the size of the smaller repertoire. Richness of each repertoire was evaluated using RTK rarefaction, the Chao1 estimator, and Recon v2.1 estimates of unobserved clonotypes. For all TCRbeta clonotypes obtained by the gDNA method from several donors, generation probabilities were computed with OLGA. TCRdb obtained this table from immuneACCESS and retained in-frame rearrangements with V and J assigned. These tables miss some clones; where compared with another copy, unresolved V genes account for less than half of the shortfall, and the remainder is unexplained. V and J calls and clone size are given by that table; D and trimming were obtained from the DNA. This sample has 2 million to 2.5 million clones in its table, and almost 96% of those were observed once. Roughly 0.13% of the sample belongs to the ten largest clones.

The donors were healthy, HIV-negative adults with no recently reported acute infections or vaccinations. Every donor was a Caucasian adult living in Nashville, Tennessee, USA. CD4+ T cells were enriched by magnetic negative selection, after which naive cells were positively selected on CD45RA and the negative fraction was taken as the memory subset. Blood was collected by leukapheresis, and PBMCs were isolated by Ficoll-Histopaque density gradient centrifugation and then cryopreserved in liquid nitrogen vapor phase. Analytical flow cytometry was used to check the purity and quantity of each magnetically sorted T cell population. Genomic DNA was isolated from each sorted fraction and quantified by UV absorbance on a Nanodrop 2000c. Beyond this particular receptor, the publication reports: Clonotypes shared by all four sorted-subset donors showed higher generation probabilities than non-shared clonotypes. Estimated clonotype richness was generally larger for naive than for memory subsets. The genetic and exposure-history diversity represented was limited by the small number of donors. Rarefaction of sorted-subset datasets indicated incomplete sequencing despite the large sequencing depth. Only blood was sampled, and tissue TCR repertoires likely differ from those in blood. When several donors were compared, the shared fraction of clonotypes was about 5% for naive CD4, around 4% for naive CD8, 2% to 2.5% for memory CD4, and around 0.37% for memory CD8. Pairwise subsampling indicated that sequencing depth was expected to affect the degree of clonotype sharing among donors.

The germline V gene supplies CDR1 MDHEN and CDR2 SYDVKM. From the cysteine up to the phenylalanine, the CDR3 has a length of 13 residues. Only CDR3 DNA is held: 39 bases, read in frame from base 1. V is shortened by 5 bases, J by 4 bases, and the region joining them spans 10 bases. Comments on this clone: The clone's antigen remains unknown. The record has no base qualities; no much larger clone is one base away.

The receptor chain draws on TRBV28 and TRBJ2-3; the D gene is unclear. The sequence came from a young man in good health. Specimen: naive CD4+ T cells sorted from blood. What the cell subset or site label conveys for this sample: CD45RA+ positively selected. The DNA sequence follows: TGTGCCAGCAGTCCACGCCTTGCAGATACGCAGTATTTT. Its product reads: CASSPRLADTQYF.